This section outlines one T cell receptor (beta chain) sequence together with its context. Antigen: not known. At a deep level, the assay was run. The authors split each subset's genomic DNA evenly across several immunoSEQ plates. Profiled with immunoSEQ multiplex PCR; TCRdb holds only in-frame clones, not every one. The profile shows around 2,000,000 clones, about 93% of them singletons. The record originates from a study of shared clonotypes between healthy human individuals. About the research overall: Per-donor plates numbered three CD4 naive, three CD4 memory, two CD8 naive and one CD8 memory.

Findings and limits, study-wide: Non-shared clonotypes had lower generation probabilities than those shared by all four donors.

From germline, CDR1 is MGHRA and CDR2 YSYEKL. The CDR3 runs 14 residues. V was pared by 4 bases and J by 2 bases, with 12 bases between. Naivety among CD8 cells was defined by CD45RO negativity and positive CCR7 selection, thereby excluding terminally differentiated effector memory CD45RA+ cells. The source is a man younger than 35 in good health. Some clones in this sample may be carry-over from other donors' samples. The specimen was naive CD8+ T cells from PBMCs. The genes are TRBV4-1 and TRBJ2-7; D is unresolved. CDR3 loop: CASSPNPAAYEQYF. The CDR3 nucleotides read TGCGCCAGCAGCCCAAACCCGGCGGCCTACGAGCAGTACTTC.